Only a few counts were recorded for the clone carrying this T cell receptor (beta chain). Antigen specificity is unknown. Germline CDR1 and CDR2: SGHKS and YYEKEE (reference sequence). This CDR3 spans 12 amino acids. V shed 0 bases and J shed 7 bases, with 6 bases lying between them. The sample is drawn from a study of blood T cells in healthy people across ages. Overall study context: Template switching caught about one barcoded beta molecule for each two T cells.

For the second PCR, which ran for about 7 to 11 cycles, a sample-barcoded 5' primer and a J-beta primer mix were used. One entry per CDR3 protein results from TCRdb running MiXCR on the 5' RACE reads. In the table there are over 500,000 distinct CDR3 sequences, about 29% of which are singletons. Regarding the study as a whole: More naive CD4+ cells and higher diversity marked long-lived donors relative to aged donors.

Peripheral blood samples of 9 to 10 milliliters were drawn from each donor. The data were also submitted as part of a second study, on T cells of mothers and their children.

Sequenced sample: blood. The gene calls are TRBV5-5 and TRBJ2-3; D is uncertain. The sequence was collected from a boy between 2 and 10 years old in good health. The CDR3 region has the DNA TGTGCCAGCAGCTTGGTAGGGAATACGCAGTATTTT. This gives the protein CASSLVGNTQYF.